This TCR beta chain was obtained from a study of blood T cell repertoires in COVID-19. About the study: COVID-19 samples, acute and convalescent, were from the United States, Italy and Spain. Sample material is recorded as cDNA or gDNA derived from T cells, B-cell-depleted T cells, or PBMCs.

TCRdb's table, derived via immunoSEQ multiplex PCR, lists solely in-frame clones and lacks some. The sample has a few hundred thousand clones, approximately 90% seen once; the top ten hold 1.2%. This clone was counted ten times or more. Clinical history as reported by participants underpinned cohort assignment. Cohort 3 donors counted as recovered after two negative PCRs, clearance, or resolved symptoms. Trimming at V came to 5 bases and at J to 5 bases, leaving 7 bases not matched to a gene. The CDR3 contains 14 residues. The germline CDR1 and CDR2 sequences are MNHEY and SMNVEV (reference sequence).

The origin of this receptor is a man aged 25 to 40 who had recovered from COVID-19. The chain is built from TRBV27 and TRBJ2-7, with TRBD2 identical over 9 bases. Sample: PBMCs or T cells enriched from blood (not recorded which). CDR3 sequence (DNA): TGTGCCAGCAGTGGCCAGCGGGAGGTCGACGAGCAGTACTTC. It yields the protein CASSGQREVDEQYF.